One sample yielded the 5 T cell receptor beta chains listed below, sequenced in a study of cytomegalovirus exposure and HLA in healthy donors. Use of 60 Vbeta and 13 Jbeta primers characterized the PCR. TCRdb's copy holds only in-frame clones and misses some; the assay was immunoSEQ multiplex PCR. This table holds about 64,000 clones, roughly 73% found once. Input material: PBMCs. Every receptor here comes from a male donor in good health and CMV-seropositive.

J is TRBJ2-7 and V is TRBV11-3; TRBD2 aligns across 8 bases. This CDR3 is built from 16 residues. From germline, CDR1 is SGHNT and CDR2 YENEEA. The V segment lost 4 bases and the J segment 2 bases; nucleotides outside the gene matches: 10. The DNA of the CDR3 is TGTGCCAGCAGCTCCTATAGCGGGGCGCAACCCTACGAGCAGTACTTC. Protein: CASSSYSGAQPYEQYF.

This clone appeared once. V usage is TRBV30 and J usage is TRBJ1-2; possibly TRBD1 for D (6 bases). Deletions cut 1 base from V and 3 bases from J, with 12 bases between. CDR1 is GTSNPN and CDR2 is SVGIG in the germline V gene (reference sequence). There are 14 residues in the CDR3. The CDR3 region is CAWSGGRFYYGYTF. DNA for the CDR3: TGTGCCTGGAGTGGGGGGCGGTTTTACTATGGCTACACCTTC.

This clone was counted a few times. The J gene is TRBJ1-5, the V gene TRBV21-1; the table's D call, TRBD1, was not checked against the DNA. TRBV21-1 is labeled a pseudogene. CDR3 length: 16 residues. CDR3 in DNA: TGTGCCAGCAGCAAACGGGAGACAGGGGTCAATCAGCCCCAGCATTTT. Its translation: CASSKRETGVNQPQHF.

The chain combines TRBV5-1 with TRBJ1-2; 7 nucleotides match TRBD1. The CDR3 length is 17 residues. Germline V lookup: CDR1 SGHRS, CDR2 YFSETQ. The V segment lost 2 bases and the J segment 4 bases; nucleotides outside the gene matches: 14. Here the CDR3 reads CASSFEGVGGDAYGYTF. CDR3 DNA: TGCGCCAGCAGCTTTGAGGGAGTAGGGGGCGATGCCTATGGCTACACCTTC.

The chain couples TRBV5-1 to TRBJ2-7; a possible D gene is TRBD1 (6 bases). From germline, CDR1 is SGHRS and CDR2 YFSETQ. V was pared by 5 bases and J by 5 bases, with 20 bases between. The CDR3 sequence is 15 residues long. CDR3 DNA sequence: TGCGCCAGCAGTTTCAGACAGGCCGGCGTGGACGAGCAGTACTTC. Its protein is CASSFRQAGVDEQYF.